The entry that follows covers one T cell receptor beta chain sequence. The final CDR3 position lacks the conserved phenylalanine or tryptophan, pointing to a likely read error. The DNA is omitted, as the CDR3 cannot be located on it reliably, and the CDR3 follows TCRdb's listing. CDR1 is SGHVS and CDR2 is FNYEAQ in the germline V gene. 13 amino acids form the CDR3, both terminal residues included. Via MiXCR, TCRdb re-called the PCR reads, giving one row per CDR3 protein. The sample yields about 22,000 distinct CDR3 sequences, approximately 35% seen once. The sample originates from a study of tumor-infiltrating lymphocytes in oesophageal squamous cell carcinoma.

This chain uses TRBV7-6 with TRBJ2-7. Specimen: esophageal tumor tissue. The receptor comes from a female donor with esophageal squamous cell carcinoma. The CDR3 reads CASSPGTEQYFGS.